The clone carrying this T cell receptor beta chain was observed a handful of times. This sample is part of a study of T-cell memory formation after mild COVID-19. TCRdb redid the calling of the 5' RACE reads with MiXCR, one entry per CDR3 protein. The data contain a few hundred thousand distinct CDR3 sequences, approximately 15% of them singletons. The CDR3 length is 13 residues. Germline values: CDR1 SGHRS, CDR2 YFSETQ. V was shortened by 3 bases and J by 7 bases, with 13 bases between the two germline ends. Sequenced material: PBMCs or a T cell subset sorted from them (not recorded which). The TCR comes from a man aged 18-30 years who had mild COVID-19 (a few samples of this study predate the infection). Cell type and time point are not known. The rearrangement uses TRBV5-1 and TRBJ1-1; a weak D match, TRBD1 (6 bases). CDR3 in DNA: TGCGCCAGCAGCTCGGGACAATTGGTTGAAGCTTTCTTT. Its translation is CASSSGQLVEAFF.